Reported below is one T cell receptor beta chain. Its antigen is as yet unknown. The record originates from a study of cytomegalovirus exposure and HLA in healthy donors. Findings and caveats of the study: Sequencing depth roughly uniform across donors was assumed in presence/absence analyses.

With 60 Vbeta and 13 Jbeta primers, the PCR was carried out. The protocol was immunoSEQ multiplex PCR, while the TCRdb copy is restricted to in-frame clones and leaves out a portion. The sample has about 200,000 clones. In germline, CDR1 is SGDLS, CDR2 YYNGEE. V shed 4 bases and J shed 5 bases, with 27 bases lying between them. The CDR3 is 18 amino acids. The receptor's source is a girl aged 2 to 9 in good health and CMV-seropositive. Sequencing input: PBMCs. The chain employs TRBV9 and TRBJ1-1; TRBD1 is a possible D gene (6 bases). Here the CDR3 reads CASSTTRGHSEGGTEAFF. In DNA form, the CDR3 reads TGTGCCAGCAGCACAACACGGGGACACTCGGAGGGAGGGACTGAAGCTTTCTTT.